Following are 30 T cell receptor beta chains from one sample sequenced in a study of T cell responses to AZD1222 COVID-19 vaccine. Measured with immunoSEQ multiplex PCR; TCRdb has only the in-frame clones, and not every one. Of about 100,000 clones listed, about 87% are singletons. The sample here was peripheral blood, taken on day 0 of MenACWY control vaccination. All receptors derive from an adult in good health.

V usage is TRBV6-2 or TRBV6-3 and J usage is TRBJ2-6; TRBD1 matches 7 bases. Germline V gives CDR1 MNHEY, CDR2 SVGEGT. The CDR3 consists of 17 residues. V was pared by 2 bases and J by 0 bases, with 4 bases of the junction left unmatched. The CDR3, as DNA: TGTGCCAGCAGTTACCCGTGGGACAGCTCTGGGGCCAACGTCCTGACTTTC. Its translation is CASSYPWDSSGANVLTF.

V usage is TRBV28 and J usage is TRBJ1-6, with D maybe TRBD1 (5 bases). V shed 6 bases and J shed 1 base, with 13 bases lying between them. Germline assignment: CDR1 MDHEN and CDR2 SYDVKM. CDR3 length: 16 amino acids. CDR3 sequence: CASSTNGGSYNSPLHF. The DNA for the CDR3 is TGTGCCAGCAGCACGAACGGGGGTTCCTATAATTCACCCCTCCACTTT.

This clone was counted a single time. The gene calls are TRBV28 and TRBJ1-2, with no clear D. V lost 2 bases and J lost 6, with 10 bases in between. The germline CDR1 and CDR2 sequences are MDHEN and SYDVKM. CDR3 length equals 13 residues. The CDR3 DNA is TGTGCCAGCAGTTTACCCGTTAGTAATGGCTACACCTTC. Amino acid sequence: CASSLPVSNGYTF.

This chain links TRBV7-2 with TRBJ1-6; D is undetermined. CDR3 length equals 13 residues. V lost 3 bases and J 5 bases, leaving 5 bases between the germline ends. Per germline, CDR1 SGHTA and CDR2 FQGNSA. CDR3 coding DNA: TGTGCCAGCAGCTTTGTAAATAATTCACCCCTCCACTTT. Translation gives CASSFVNNSPLHF.

The rearrangement uses TRBV6-5 and TRBJ2-3, with D tentatively TRBD1 or TRBD2 (5 bases each). V dropped 7 bases and J dropped 5 bases, with 16 bases sitting between them. Germline loops: CDR1 MNHEY, CDR2 SVGAGI. The CDR3 covers 14 residues. CDR3 amino acids: CASKGPAGRDTQYF. In DNA form, the CDR3 reads TGTGCCAGCAAGGGGCCGGCAGGGAGAGATACGCAGTATTTT.

The rearrangement links TRBV7-2 to TRBJ2-7; no firm D call. Germline CDR1 SGHTA, CDR2 FQGNSA. The CDR3 runs 13 residues. V dropped 1 base and J dropped 6 bases, with 10 bases sitting between them. The CDR3 DNA is TGTGCCAGCAGCTTAGACGGACGGTTCGAGCAGTACTTC. Its translation is CASSLDGRFEQYF.

V is TRBV30 and J is TRBJ1-1, with 8 positions matching TRBD1. This CDR3 is 13 amino acids long. Germline V gene data show CDR1 as GTSNPN and CDR2 as SVGIG (reference sequence). J gave up 6 bases and V 0 bases, and 3 bases lay outside the gene matches. In DNA form, the CDR3 reads TGTGCCTGGAGTGTGGACAGGGCCTCTGAAGCTTTCTTT. Translating gives CAWSVDRASEAFF.

The chain has TRBV11-3 and TRBJ1-1; weak D call: TRBD1 (6 bases). The CDR3 consists of 11 residues. Trimming shortened V by 4 bases and J by 12 bases, and 12 bases separated the two germline ends. Germline values: CDR1 SGHNT, CDR2 YENEEA. Here the CDR3 DNA reads TGTGCCAGCAGCTCCCAGGGGCCTCCTTTCTTT. Translated, it gives CASSSQGPPFF.

The chain is built from TRBV7-9 and TRBJ1-1; D not certain. Trimming left V 0 bases short and J 4 bases short, with 6 bases between. Germline V gene data show CDR1 as SEHNR and CDR2 as FQNEAQ (reference sequence). The CDR3 contains 13 residues. CDR3 bases: TGTGCCAGCAGCTTAGCGCCCCGCACTGAAGCTTTCTTT. Amino acids: CASSLAPRTEAFF.

The chain joins TRBV18 to TRBJ2-5; D possibly uses TRBD1 or TRBD2 (5 bases each). Germline V gives CDR1 KGHSH, CDR2 LQKENI. CDR3 length: 14 residues. V lost 3 bases, J lost 9 bases, and 17 bases lay in between. Written as DNA, the CDR3 is TGTGCCAGCTCACCGGGACGGGACCGGGTGGCCCAGTACTTC. As protein: CASSPGRDRVAQYF. Full variable domain (remainder filled in from reference TRBV18 and TRBJ2-5): NAGVMQNPRHLVRRRGQEARLRCSPMKGHSHVYWYRQLPEEGLKFMVYLQKENIIDESGMPKERFSAEFPKEGPSILRIQQVVRGDSAAYFCASSPGRDRVAQYFGPGTRLLVL.

The chain combines TRBV5-1 with TRBJ1-4; 7 bases agree with TRBD1. Germline V gene sequence: CDR1 SGHRS, CDR2 YFSETQ. This CDR3 contains 16 residues. V gave up 3 bases and J gave up 3 bases; unmatched junction bases: 8. CDR3 nucleotides: TGCGCCAGCAGCTCAACGCCGGGACAGTCTAATGAAAAACTGTTTTTT. It specifies CASSSTPGQSNEKLFF.

With respect to this clone: Sequence at one end of the junction differs from germline and may be a read error. The CDR3 sequence is CASSLERQTALNF. The CDR3 DNA sequence: TGTGCCAGCAGCTTAGAGAGGCAGACGGCCTTGAACTTC. The chain links TRBV11-2 to TRBJ2-4, with D unclear. The germline V gene has CDR1 SGHAT and CDR2 FQNNGV. The CDR3 has 13 residues.

The gene calls are TRBV5-1 and TRBJ1-1, with 7 positions matching TRBD1. With 4 bases clipped from V and 4 bases from J, the junction kept 7 bases outside the gene matches. The CDR3 extends over 14 amino acids. CDR1 is SGHRS, CDR2 YFSETQ, per germline. The CDR3 region is CASSPGTEGTEAFF. The CDR3 nucleotides read TGCGCCAGCAGCCCCGGGACAGAGGGCACTGAAGCTTTCTTT.

CDR3 protein: CASRPRRDFTNTGELFF. CDR3 DNA: TGTGCCAGCAGACCCCGGAGGGACTTCACAAACACCGGGGAGCTGTTTTTT. J is TRBJ2-2 and V is TRBV2; D is possibly TRBD2 (6 bases). Deletions cut 6 bases from V and 2 bases from J, with 19 bases between. CDR1 and CDR2 from the germline V gene are SNHLY and FYNNEI. This CDR3 has 17 residues.

This clone was detected only once. The J gene is TRBJ1-2, the V gene TRBV3-1 (or the pseudogene TRBV3-2), with D maybe TRBD1 (6 bases). The CDR3 spans 14 residues. Trimming removed 0 bases at V and 8 bases at J, with 13 bases between. Germline CDR1 LGHDT, CDR2 YNNKEL (reference sequence). In DNA, the CDR3 is TGTGCCAGCAGCCAAGATCCCAGGGGAGGGGGCTACACCTTC. This sequence encodes CASSQDPRGGGYTF.

The chain carries TRBV7-2 and TRBJ2-5; 8 bases align to TRBD2. The CDR3 is made up of 15 amino acids. The ends lost 4 bases at V and 2 bases at J; junction bases unmatched: 6. Looked up from germline, CDR1 is SGHTA and CDR2 is FQGNSA. The CDR3 sequence: CASSYLAGVQETQYF. The CDR3 DNA sequence: TGTGCCAGCAGCTACCTAGCGGGTGTTCAAGAGACCCAGTACTTC.

V gene TRBV4-1 combines with J gene TRBJ2-2; 7 positions match TRBD2. The germline gives CDR1 MGHRA, CDR2 YSYEKL. V lost 4 bases and J lost 3; bases outside the gene matches: 8. CDR3 length: 16 amino acids. The CDR3 nucleotides read TGCGCCAGCAGCCTGCGCGGGGGACCACACACCGGGGAGCTGTTTTTT. Amino acid sequence: CASSLRGGPHTGELFF.

The chain combines TRBV7-9 with TRBJ2-5; 7 bases are shared with TRBD1. The CDR3 is made up of 15 amino acids. CDR1 and CDR2 from the germline V gene are SEHNR and FQNEAQ (reference sequence). The ends lost 4 bases at V and 2 bases at J; junction bases unmatched: 7. The CDR3 nucleotides read TGTGCCAGCAGCTCCGGGACAGTTACTCAAGAGACCCAGTACTTC. The encoded protein is CASSSGTVTQETQYF.

This clone was detected a few times. The genes are TRBV7-6 and TRBJ2-3; 12 bases match TRBD2. The CDR3 covers 14 residues. CDR1 and CDR2 from the germline V gene are SGHVS and FNYEAQ. V trimming: 4 bases; J trimming: 8 bases; junction bases outside the gene matches: 4. The CDR3 sequence is CASSSGLAGGTQYF. CDR3 DNA sequence: TGTGCCAGCAGCTCGGGACTAGCGGGTGGTACGCAGTATTTT.

The chain couples TRBV19 to TRBJ2-7; a weak D match, TRBD1 (6 bases). The CDR3 covers 16 residues. The germline gives CDR1 LNHDA, CDR2 SQIVND (reference sequence). The V gene lost 4 bases and the J gene lost 2 bases, with 18 bases spanning the gap. DNA of the CDR3: TGTGCCAGTAGTACCGAGGGACCCTGGGGGCCCTACGAGCAGTACTTC. Translation gives CASSTEGPWGPYEQYF.

The rearrangement joins TRBV18 to TRBJ1-5, with a weak D call TRBD1 (5 bases). There are 17 residues in the CDR3. Germline lookup yields CDR1 KGHSH and CDR2 LQKENI. Trimming shortened V by 3 bases and J by 1 base, and 16 bases separated the two germline ends. The CDR3 nucleotides read TGTGCCAGCTCACCTATGAATCAGGGCGGCAGCAATCAGCCCCAGCATTTT. This translates into CASSPMNQGGSNQPQHF.

This clone appeared a few times. The J gene is TRBJ1-4, the V gene TRBV18, with D possibly being TRBD1 (5 bases). Trimming removed 4 bases from V and 7 bases from J, with 16 bases in between. CDR3 length: 15 residues. Germline V gene data show CDR1 as KGHSH and CDR2 as LQKENI. The CDR3 loop reads CASSHQRGAGEKLFF. Here the CDR3 DNA reads TGTGCCAGCTCACACCAAAGGGGCGCGGGTGAAAAACTGTTTTTT.

The gene calls are TRBV24-1 and TRBJ2-5; TRBD2 is a possible D gene (5 bases). The CDR3 runs 14 residues. Trimming cost V 0 bases and J 4 bases, with 8 bases left between them. Germline CDR1 is KGHDR and CDR2 is SFDVKD. The CDR3 region has the DNA TGTGCCACCAGTGATTTGTCACGGGGAGAGACCCAGTACTTC. Translation: CATSDLSRGETQYF.

The V call is TRBV9, the J call TRBJ2-2; TRBD1 aligns across 7 bases. This CDR3 is 16 amino acids long. The J segment lost 1 base and the V segment lost 4 bases, leaving 7 bases of the junction unmatched. Germline assignment: CDR1 SGDLS and CDR2 YYNGEE. This chain's CDR3 is CASSFPGQLNTGELFF. Written as DNA, the CDR3 is TGTGCCAGCAGCTTTCCGGGACAGTTGAACACCGGGGAGCTGTTTTTT.

This sequence joins TRBV9 and TRBJ2-3, with D perhaps given as TRBD1 or TRBD2 (6 bases each). V lost 0 bases, J lost 5 bases, and 13 bases lay in between. From germline, CDR1 is SGDLS and CDR2 YYNGEE. CDR3 size: 15 residues. CDR3 protein: CASSVAGAGGDTQYF. The CDR3 nucleotides read TGTGCCAGCAGCGTAGCAGGGGCCGGGGGAGATACGCAGTATTTT.

This chain joins TRBV28 and TRBJ2-7; 12 bases line up with TRBD1. In germline, CDR1 is MDHEN, CDR2 SYDVKM. V shed 6 bases, J shed 6 bases, and the junction held 9 bases outside the gene matches. The CDR3 spans 15 residues. The CDR3 DNA sequence: TGTGCCAGCAGAACCGGGACAGGGGGCTCCGGCGAGCAGTACTTC. Its translation: CASRTGTGGSGEQYF. Supplemented by reference TRBV28 and TRBJ2-7, the full variable domain reads DVKVTQSSRYLVKRTGEKVFLECVQDMDHENMFWYRQDPGLGLRLIYFSYDVKMKEKGDIPEGYSVSREKKERFSLILESASTNQTSMYLCASRTGTGGSGEQYFGPGTRLTVT.

The gene calls are TRBV9 and TRBJ1-2, with TRBD1 identical over 9 bases. The trim removed 1 base at V and 7 bases at J, leaving 8 bases unmatched. Germline-derived CDR1 and CDR2 are SGDLS and YYNGEE. This CDR3 comprises 15 residues. Here the CDR3 reads CASSVRTGEGSGYTF. For the CDR3, the DNA is TGTGCCAGCAGCGTAAGGACAGGGGAGGGGTCTGGCTACACCTTC. The whole variable domain, remainder taken from reference TRBV9 and TRBJ1-2, is DSGVTQTPKHLITATGQRVTLRCSPRSGDLSVYWYQQSLDQGLQFLIQYYNGEERAKGNILERFSAQQFPDLHSELNLSSLELGDSALYFCASSVRTGEGSGYTFGSGTRLTVV.

V and J are TRBV4-2 and TRBJ1-1; D is ambiguous. Germline CDR1 is LGHNA and CDR2 is YNFKEQ. The CDR3 spans 14 residues. The V end was cut by 1 base, the J end by 1 base, with 7 bases between. The CDR3 DNA follows: TGTGCCAGCAGCCAAGGACGGAGGAACACTGAAGCTTTCTTT. It specifies CASSQGRRNTEAFF.

The V gene is TRBV7-8, the J gene TRBJ1-5; D perhaps matches TRBD1 (5 bases). This CDR3 contains 14 residues. Germline V gene sequence: CDR1 SGHVS, CDR2 FQNEAQ. V was cut by 2 bases and J by 5 bases, with 10 bases left in between. The CDR3 nucleotides read TGTGCCAGCAGCTTACAGGGTGGGGATCAGCCCCAGCATTTT. Its protein product is CASSLQGGDQPQHF.

The CDR3 reads CASNPDSANTEAFF. The CDR3 coding sequence is TGTGCCAGCAACCCGGACAGTGCGAACACTGAAGCTTTCTTT. J is TRBJ1-1 and V is TRBV28; TRBD1 is a possible D gene (6 bases). From germline, CDR1 is MDHEN and CDR2 SYDVKM. Between the trimmed V and J ends, which lost 7 bases and 1 base, there was a span of 13 bases. This CDR3 has 14 amino acids.